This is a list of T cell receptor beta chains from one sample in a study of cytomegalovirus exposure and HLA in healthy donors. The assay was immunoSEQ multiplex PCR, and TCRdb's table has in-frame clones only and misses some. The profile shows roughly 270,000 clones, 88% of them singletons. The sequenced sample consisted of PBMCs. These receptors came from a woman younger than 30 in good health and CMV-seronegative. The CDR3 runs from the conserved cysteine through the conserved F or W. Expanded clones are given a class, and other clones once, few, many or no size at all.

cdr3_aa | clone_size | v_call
CASSSEGGPNEQFF | - | TRBV5-1
CASSLSAWREAYNEQFF | - | TRBV5-6
CSVQGLAGYNEQFF | - | TRBV29-1
CAIAKGLGSGSYEQYF | - | TRBV10-3
CASSVGLAGADTQYF | - | TRBV9
CASSANRGPTLENEQYF | - | TRBV9
CASSYITSGYNEQFF | - | TRBV6-5
CASSEPGELFF | - | TRBV28
CATGQGNNQPQHF | - | TRBV28
CASSPFPGGSYEQYF | - | TRBV7-2
CASSLSILTVQYYHEQYF | - | TRBV7-8
CASSQGDSLDYEQYF | - | TRBV4-2
CASSLGIRGANYGYTF | - | TRBV5-1
CASSLERDYNSYEQYF | - | TRBV7-9
CASSWGRNEKLFF | - | TRBV28
CASGAPGQENTEAFF | - | TRBV12-5
CASSLGTRTGRAQPQHF | - | TRBV7-2
CASSYAGGGGETQYF | - | TRBV6-5
CASSAYRVITDTQYF | - | TRBV11-1
CASSPLAGVPDTQYF | - | TRBV10-1
CAVGGRYEQYF | - | TRBV27
CASSYLGQAYGYTF | once | TRBV6-5
CASSQGLAGADTQYF | - | TRBV5-6
CASSLGGGPTFQETQYF | - | TRBV5-1
CASSVEADFLGEQYF | - | TRBV9
CASSFNGELFF | - | TRBV11-2
CASSFSSGSYNEQFF | - | TRBV6-6
CAISVEWSPSYEQYF | - | TRBV10-3
CASGLGWDSQETQYF | - | TRBV12-5
CASSDHRGLNTGELFF | once | TRBV10-2
CASSLILPSGGETQYF | - | TRBV14
CSVREAYGYTF | - | TRBV20-1
CASRNRYSEQYF | - | TRBV11-2
CAVRGSGATGELFF | - | TRBV10-3
CASSLGQGKNTEAFF | once | TRBV5-5
CASSVGGQGYHGELFF | - | TRBV5-1
CASSFLFEAFF | - | TRBV28
CASSDPSGGNLGEQFF | - | TRBV25-1
CASSQALRDTQYF | - | TRBV9